These 15 T cell receptor beta chains were sequenced from one sample in a study of blood T cell repertoires in COVID-19. The table came from immunoSEQ multiplex PCR; TCRdb's copy has only in-frame clones and leaves some out. Of nearly 350,000 clones in the sample, over 70% were seen once. The sequencing input was peripheral blood. Every receptor here comes from a man aged 30-40 years with active or convalescent COVID-19.

The chain links TRBV30 to TRBJ2-3, with D maybe TRBD2 (5 bases). Per germline, CDR1 GTSNPN and CDR2 SVGIG (reference sequence). The CDR3 is 11 residues long. Trimming removed 4 bases at V and 5 bases at J, with 7 bases between. CDR3 protein: CAWTREDTQYF. CDR3 DNA: TGTGCCTGGACCCGGGAAGATACGCAGTATTTT.

The chain employs TRBV18 and TRBJ2-1, with a tentative D call TRBD2 (5 bases). Germline CDR1 is KGHSH and CDR2 is LQKENI. Trimming left V 2 bases short and J 8 bases short, with 13 bases between. The CDR3 loop spans 14 amino acids. CDR3 region: CASSPGGERDEQFF. The DNA for the CDR3 is TGTGCCAGCTCACCAGGAGGCGAGAGGGATGAGCAGTTCTTC.

The V and J genes are TRBV11-3 and TRBJ2-1; weak D call: TRBD2 (5 bases). The CDR3 spans 12 residues. The V gene's germline CDR1 is SGHNT and CDR2 YENEEA. V lost 5 bases and J lost 4, with 6 bases in between. The CDR3 here is CASSPGYNEQFF. The CDR3 nucleotides are TGTGCCAGCAGCCCGGGATACAATGAGCAGTTCTTC.

This clone is a singleton in its sample. V gene TRBV29-1 combines with J gene TRBJ1-1; D unresolved. Germline assignment: CDR1 SQVTM and CDR2 ANQGSEA. Trimming took off 4 bases at V and 5 bases at J, with 14 bases between the two ends. This CDR3 spans 13 amino acids. Here the CDR3 reads CSVVPGSGTEAFF. In DNA form, the CDR3 reads TGCAGCGTTGTCCCGGGATCGGGGACTGAAGCTTTCTTT.

The gene calls are TRBV4-2 and TRBJ1-1, with 8 positions matching TRBD1. This CDR3 has 16 amino acids. V shed 1 base, J shed 5 bases, and the junction held 9 bases outside the gene matches. CDR1 and CDR2 (germline): LGHNA, YNFKEQ. The CDR3 here is CASSQGPTGVGTEAFF. CDR3 nucleotides: TGTGCCAGCAGCCAAGGTCCGACAGGGGTAGGTACTGAAGCTTTCTTT.

The rearrangement uses TRBV7-3 and TRBJ2-1; weak D call: TRBD1 (5 bases). V was trimmed by 5 bases and J by 8 bases, leaving 16 bases between them. This CDR3 is 14 amino acids long. Germline V gives CDR1 SGHTA, CDR2 FQGTGA. DNA for the CDR3: TGTGCCAGCAGCCCTCGGACCCAGGGTGATGAGCAGTTCTTC. This gives the protein CASSPRTQGDEQFF.

DNA for the CDR3: TGTGCCAGCAGTGGAGGACAGGGCATTTATGGCTACACCTTC. Its protein is CASSGGQGIYGYTF. The J gene is TRBJ1-2, the V gene TRBV6-6; TRBD1 matches at 8 bases. This CDR3 contains 14 residues. CDR1 is MNHNY, CDR2 SVGAGI, per germline (reference sequence). V trimming: 5 bases; J trimming: 5 bases; junction bases outside the gene matches: 7.

Here the CDR3 reads CAWSADSFSYEQYF. As DNA, the CDR3 is TGTGCCTGGAGTGCTGACTCCTTCTCCTACGAGCAGTACTTC. V is TRBV30 and J is TRBJ2-7; D is ambiguous. The CDR3 is made up of 14 amino acids. In germline, CDR1 is GTSNPN, CDR2 SVGIG (reference sequence). Trimming pared 1 base from V and 0 bases from J, leaving 10 bases between.

This chain joins TRBV3-1 (or the pseudogene TRBV3-2) and TRBJ2-6, with TRBD1 matching 10 bases. CDR3 size: 22 residues. Germline V lookup: CDR1 LGHDT, CDR2 YNNKEL (reference sequence). The V segment lost 3 bases and the J segment 0 bases; nucleotides outside the gene matches: 17. The chain's CDR3 is CASSHVPGQGRSASSGANVLTF. The CDR3 nucleotides read TGTGCCAGCAGCCATGTACCGGGACAGGGGCGATCCGCCTCCTCTGGGGCCAACGTCCTGACTTTC.

This clone has only a few counts. The chain recombines TRBV24-1 with TRBJ2-5; 10 positions match TRBD2. J gave up 8 bases and V 1 base, and 12 bases lay outside the gene matches. The CDR3 covers 17 residues. Germline loops: CDR1 KGHDR, CDR2 SFDVKD. The CDR3 sequence: CATSDFGLAEAGSTQYF. Written as DNA, the CDR3 is TGTGCCACCAGTGATTTCGGACTAGCGGAGGCGGGAAGTACCCAGTACTTC.

The chain is built from TRBV11-2 and TRBJ2-1, with TRBD2 matching 13 bases. This CDR3 is 16 amino acids long. Germline CDR1 SGHAT, CDR2 FQNNGV. Trimming removed 4 bases from V and 7 bases from J; junction bases left unmatched: 7. The CDR3 is CASSSPGLAGWNEQFF. CDR3 coding DNA: TGTGCCAGCAGCTCCCCGGGACTAGCGGGATGGAATGAGCAGTTCTTC.

The chain uses TRBV7-9 and TRBJ1-4; a weak D match, TRBD1 (5 bases). V was clipped by 5 bases and J by 6 bases, with 13 bases between them. Germline CDR1 is SEHNR and CDR2 is FQNEAQ (reference sequence). The CDR3 loop spans 14 amino acids. The CDR3 region is CASSLRVEDEKLFF. Here the CDR3 DNA reads TGTGCCAGCAGCCTCAGGGTTGAAGATGAAAAACTGTTTTTT. Using reference TRBV7-9 and TRBJ1-4 for the parts outside the CDR3, the full variable domain is DTGVSQNPRHKITKRGQNVTFRCDPISEHNRLYWYRQTLGQGPEFLTYFQNEAQLEKSRLLSDRFSAERPKGSFSTLEIQRTEQGDSAMYLCASSLRVEDEKLFFGSGTQLSVL.

The chain uses TRBV6-6 and TRBJ2-1, with 7 bases matching TRBD2. CDR1 MNHNY and CDR2 SVGAGI come from the germline V gene (reference sequence). The CDR3 spans 15 residues. J lost 0 bases, V lost 6 bases, and 5 bases had no gene match. In nucleotides, the CDR3 is TGTGCCAGCAGACCAACTAGCGCCTCCTACAATGAGCAGTTCTTC. This gives the protein CASRPTSASYNEQFF.

The CDR3 region has the DNA TGTGCCAGCAGTGGGGAGGGACTAGTAGGCGAGCAGTACTTC. As protein: CASSGEGLVGEQYF. The genes are TRBV28 and TRBJ2-7; 8 bases are a match to TRBD2. The CDR3 is made up of 14 amino acids. CDR1 and CDR2 from the germline V gene are MDHEN and SYDVKM. With 5 bases clipped from V and 6 bases from J, the junction kept 9 bases outside the gene matches.

This clone showed up just once. The V and J genes are TRBV15 and TRBJ1-4; D gene uncertain. Germline loops: CDR1 LNHNV, CDR2 YYDKDF (reference sequence). The CDR3 covers 13 residues. V was pared by 1 base and J by 7 bases, with 7 bases between. The CDR3 loop reads CATSRGVGEKLFF. CDR3 DNA: TGTGCCACCAGCAGAGGCGTCGGTGAAAAACTGTTTTTT.